Following are 25 T cell receptor beta chains from one sample sequenced in a study of shared clonotypes between healthy human individuals. Naive CD8 cells lacked CD45RO, underwent positive selection for CCR7 and left out terminally differentiated effector memory CD45RA+ cells. Some clones are missing from TCRdb's copy, which holds only in-frame ones; the method was immunoSEQ multiplex PCR. The table has more than 2 million clones, approximately 94% seen once. Sequencing was done on a sample of naive CD8+ T cells sorted from blood. The source of these receptors is a man younger than 30 in good health.

V usage is TRBV4-1 and J usage is TRBJ1-1; D gene ambiguous. The CDR3 spans 15 residues. Per germline, CDR1 MGHRA and CDR2 YSYEKL. V was clipped by 1 base and J by 1 base, with 10 bases between them. The CDR3 loop is CASSQASTPNTEAFF. The CDR3, as DNA: TGCGCCAGCAGCCAAGCTTCCACACCGAACACTGAAGCTTTCTTT.

This chain joins TRBV28 and TRBJ2-4; D may be TRBD1 (5 bases). Per the germline V gene, CDR1 is MDHEN and CDR2 is SYDVKM. CDR3 length equals 12 residues. V gave up 5 bases and J gave up 9 bases, with 11 bases separating them. Written as DNA, the CDR3 is TGTGCCAGCAGTGGCGGACAAAGCATTCAGTACTTC. Protein: CASSGGQSIQYF.

The V and J genes are TRBV2 and TRBJ2-1; D remains ambiguous. Trimming pared 0 bases from V and 7 bases from J, leaving 10 bases between. Germline V CDR1 and CDR2: SNHLY, FYNNEI. The CDR3 sequence is 14 residues long. Here the CDR3 reads CASSEAGFRNEQFF. The DNA for the CDR3 is TGTGCCAGCAGTGAAGCGGGGTTTCGAAATGAGCAGTTCTTC.

V is TRBV5-5 and J is TRBJ1-1, with no clear D. Trimming removed 2 bases at V and 5 bases at J, with 13 bases between. The CDR3 is made up of 14 amino acids. Germline V gene sequence: CDR1 SGHKS, CDR2 YYEKEE (reference sequence). The CDR3 DNA reads as TGTGCCAGCAGCTTAGATGTGGGCGGGACTGAAGCTTTCTTT. The encoded protein is CASSLDVGGTEAFF.

This clone appeared a single time. The chain joins TRBV27 to TRBJ2-2, with D perhaps TRBD2 (7 bases). The length of the CDR3 is 14 residues. V gave up 2 bases and J gave up 6 bases, with 10 bases separating them. Germline V gene sequence: CDR1 MNHEY, CDR2 SMNVEV (reference sequence). As DNA, the CDR3 is TGTGCCAGCAGTTTACTCGGGGGGCCCGGGGAGCTGTTTTTT. Its translation is CASSLLGGPGELFF.

V and J are TRBV9 and TRBJ2-2, with TRBD2 matching 13 bases. The CDR3 loop spans 19 amino acids. The V gene's germline CDR1 is SGDLS and CDR2 YYNGEE. J lost 3 bases, V lost 5 bases, and 13 bases had no gene match. CDR3: CASSPEGLAGVGDTGELFF. The CDR3 DNA reads as TGTGCCAGCAGTCCTGAAGGACTAGCGGGGGTCGGAGACACCGGGGAGCTGTTTTTT.

This rearrangement joins TRBV7-9 to TRBJ2-1; 9 bases are a match to TRBD1. Germline assignment: CDR1 SEHNR and CDR2 FQNEAQ (reference sequence). This CDR3 region has 16 residues. Trimming cost V 5 bases and J 7 bases; bases outside gene matches: 12. CDR3 protein: CASSPVGTGLRNEQFF. CDR3 in DNA: TGTGCCAGCAGCCCCGTCGGGACAGGGCTCAGGAATGAGCAGTTCTTC.

The chain employs TRBV6-1 and TRBJ2-7; no clear D. Germline V gives CDR1 MNHNS, CDR2 SASEGT. The germline V and J ends were trimmed by 1 base and 4 bases, with 20 bases remaining between them. The CDR3 consists of 17 residues. The CDR3 spells CASSEETKGWLTYEQYF. CDR3 sequence (DNA): TGTGCCAGCAGTGAAGAAACTAAAGGGTGGCTAACGTACGAGCAGTACTTC.

The gene calls are TRBV19 and TRBJ1-2; D is unresolved. Germline V gene sequence: CDR1 LNHDA, CDR2 SQIVND (reference sequence). V gave up 6 bases and J gave up 8 bases, with 10 bases separating them. This CDR3 is 11 amino acids long. CDR3 residues: CASSHMGGYTF. For the CDR3, the DNA is TGTGCCAGTAGCCATATGGGAGGCTACACCTTC.

This sequence joins TRBV28 and TRBJ1-6, with D tentatively TRBD1 (6 bases). CDR1 MDHEN and CDR2 SYDVKM come from the germline V gene. The CDR3 sequence is 14 residues long. V lost 5 bases to trimming and J lost 7 bases, with 12 bases between them. The CDR3 region is CASSARGLNSPLHF. The DNA for the CDR3 is TGTGCCAGCAGTGCGCGGGGGCTGAATTCACCCCTCCACTTT.

Comment on this clone: The same CDR3 arises from other DNA sequences in this sample as well. The CDR3 nucleotides read TGCAGTGCTAGAGGTCAAGAGACCCAGTACTTC. This gives the protein CSARGQETQYF. The chain links TRBV20-1 to TRBJ2-5; no reliable D call. Germline V CDR1 and CDR2: DFQATT, SNEGSKA (reference sequence). The length of the CDR3 is 11 residues. Deletions cut 1 base from V and 2 bases from J, with 2 bases between.

The chain links TRBV7-8 to TRBJ2-7; TRBD2 might be the D (5 bases). V was trimmed by 0 bases and J by 3 bases, leaving 18 bases between them. The CDR3 sequence is 17 residues long. Germline CDR1 SGHVS, CDR2 FQNEAQ. This chain's CDR3 is CASSLAHSETGNYEQYF. CDR3 nucleotide sequence: TGTGCCAGCAGCTTAGCCCATTCGGAGACCGGGAACTACGAGCAGTACTTC.

This rearrangement joins TRBV7-2 to TRBJ2-3; TRBD2 matches 12 bases. The CDR3 runs 16 residues. After removal of 5 bases from V and 1 base from J, the junction contained 4 bases not matched to a gene. The germline CDR1 and CDR2 sequences are SGHTA and FQGNSA. The CDR3 loop reads CASSPSGGAGTDTQYF. Written as DNA, the CDR3 is TGTGCCAGCAGCCCTAGCGGGGGGGCGGGCACAGATACGCAGTATTTT.

This clone was observed once. This sample includes further DNA sequences coding for the same CDR3. The chain links TRBV18 to TRBJ2-7; 10 bases fit TRBD1. The V and J ends lost 4 bases and 1 base, in that order; junction bases with no gene match: 4. The CDR3 length is 15 residues. Germline V CDR1 and CDR2: KGHSH, LQKENI. This CDR3 reads CASSLGQGLSYEQYF. The CDR3 region has the DNA TGTGCCAGCTCACTGGGACAGGGGTTATCCTACGAGCAGTACTTC.

Only one count was recorded for this clone. The chain couples TRBV27 to TRBJ2-3; 9 positions agree with TRBD2. The CDR3 loop spans 16 amino acids. From germline, CDR1 is MNHEY and CDR2 SMNVEV (reference sequence). With 5 bases clipped from V and 2 bases from J, the junction kept 8 bases outside the gene matches. For the CDR3, the DNA is TGTGCCAGCAGTCCCTCTAGCGGGGAGTTCACAGATACGCAGTATTTT. Protein product: CASSPSSGEFTDTQYF.

V is TRBV13 and J is TRBJ1-1; maybe TRBD1 (5 bases). Germline V CDR1 and CDR2: PRHDT, FYEKMQ (reference sequence). Trimming shortened V by 5 bases and J by 7 bases, and 17 bases separated the two germline ends. This CDR3 region has 14 residues. CDR3 nucleotides: TGTGCCAGCAGCCCCTCAAACCGGGACGGTGAAGCTTTCTTT. It encodes CASSPSNRDGEAFF.

The V call is TRBV4-1, the J call TRBJ2-7; D unresolved. The CDR3 has 16 amino acids. Germline V gene data show CDR1 as MGHRA and CDR2 as YSYEKL. Deletions cut 2 bases from V and 7 bases from J, with 21 bases between. CDR3 in amino acids: CASSQKSPSHPWEQYF. The CDR3 DNA reads TGCGCCAGCAGCCAAAAGAGCCCTTCTCACCCGTGGGAGCAGTACTTC.

The rearrangement joins TRBV15 to TRBJ2-7; D gene ambiguous. V was shortened by 6 bases and J by 4 bases, with 13 bases between the two germline ends. Per the germline V gene, CDR1 is LNHNV and CDR2 is YYDKDF (reference sequence). This CDR3 is 13 amino acids long. The CDR3 DNA follows: TGTGCCACCAGGGAAAAAGGGTCGTACGAGCAGTACTTC. As protein: CATREKGSYEQYF. The complete variable domain, with remaining parts taken from reference TRBV15 and TRBJ2-7, reads DAMVIQNPRYQVTQFGKPVTLSCSQTLNHNVMYWYQQKSSQAPKLLFHYYDKDFNNEADTPDNFQSRRPNTSFCFLDIRSPGLGDTAMYLCATREKGSYEQYFGPGTRLTVT.

J is TRBJ1-5 and V is TRBV4-1, with 9 positions matching TRBD1. This CDR3 region has 16 residues. The germline V gene encodes CDR1 MGHRA and CDR2 YSYEKL. V gave up 0 bases and J gave up 6 bases; unmatched junction bases: 6. As DNA, the CDR3 is TGCGCCAGCAGCCAAGAGGACAGGGGAGGTAGTCAGCCCCAGCATTTT. Its protein product is CASSQEDRGGSQPQHF.

The chain carries TRBV5-5 and TRBJ2-7; TRBD2 might be the D (6 bases). Deletions cut 2 bases from V and 6 bases from J, with 18 bases between. The CDR3 extends over 15 amino acids. Germline CDR1 reads SGHKS; CDR2 reads YYEKEE (reference sequence). The CDR3 is CASSFRSGEVREQYF. The CDR3 DNA reads TGTGCCAGCAGCTTTCGATCGGGAGAAGTCCGCGAGCAGTACTTC.

The chain joins TRBV7-2 to TRBJ2-3, with a weak D call TRBD2 (5 bases). With 4 bases removed from V and 2 bases from J, the gap between germline ends came to 16 bases. The germline V gene has CDR1 SGHTA and CDR2 FQGNSA. The CDR3 has 16 residues. Written as DNA, the CDR3 is TGTGCCAGCAGCTCCATGGAGTCCGGGGTCACAGATACGCAGTATTTT. This sequence encodes CASSSMESGVTDTQYF.

The chain recombines TRBV6-1 with TRBJ2-1; D unclear. The CDR3 spans 12 residues. From germline, CDR1 is MNHNS and CDR2 SASEGT. V was shortened by 6 bases and J by 5 bases, with 8 bases between the two germline ends. DNA of the CDR3: TGTGCCAGCAGATCAGTCCACAATGAGCAGTTCTTC. It encodes CASRSVHNEQFF.

The chain joins TRBV4-1 to TRBJ1-2; 7 bases map to TRBD1. Per the germline V gene, CDR1 is MGHRA and CDR2 is YSYEKL. This CDR3 is 17 amino acids long. V shed 1 base, J shed 4 bases, and the junction held 12 bases outside the gene matches. CDR3 DNA sequence: TGCGCCAGCAGCCAAGTGTTCGAGGAACAGGGGATCTATGGCTACACCTTC. Translated: CASSQVFEEQGIYGYTF.

The V call is TRBV27, the J call TRBJ1-4; 8 bases fit TRBD1. The junction had 0 bases not matched to a gene; V was cut back by 5 bases and J by 7 bases. In germline, CDR1 is MNHEY, CDR2 SMNVEV (reference sequence). The CDR3 runs 12 residues. In DNA form, the CDR3 reads TGTGCCAGCAGTACAGGGGGTGAAAAACTGTTTTTT. Translation gives CASSTGGEKLFF.

The rearrangement links TRBV6-1 to TRBJ2-2, with a possible D match to TRBD2 (6 bases). The CDR3 loop spans 14 amino acids. Germline V gene data show CDR1 as MNHNS and CDR2 as SASEGT. V lost 8 bases to trimming and J lost 2 bases, with 12 bases between them. CDR3 DNA: TGTGCCAGCCCGGGGGAGGAAAACACCGGGGAGCTGTTTTTT. Amino acid sequence: CASPGEENTGELFF.